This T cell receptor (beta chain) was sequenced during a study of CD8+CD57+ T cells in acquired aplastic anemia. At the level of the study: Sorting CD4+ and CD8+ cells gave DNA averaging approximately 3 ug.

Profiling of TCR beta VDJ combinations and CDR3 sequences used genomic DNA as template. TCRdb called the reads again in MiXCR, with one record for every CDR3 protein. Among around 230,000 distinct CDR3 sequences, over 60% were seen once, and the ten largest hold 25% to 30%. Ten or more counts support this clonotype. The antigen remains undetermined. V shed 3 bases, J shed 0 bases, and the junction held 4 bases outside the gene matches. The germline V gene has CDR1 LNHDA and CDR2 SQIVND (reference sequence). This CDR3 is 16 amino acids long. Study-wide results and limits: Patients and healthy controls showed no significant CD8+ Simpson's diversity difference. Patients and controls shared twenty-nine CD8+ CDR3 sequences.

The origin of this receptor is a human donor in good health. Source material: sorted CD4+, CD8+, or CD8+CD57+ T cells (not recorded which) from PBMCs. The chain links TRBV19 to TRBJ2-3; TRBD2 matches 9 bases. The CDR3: CASSIASGVSTDTQYF. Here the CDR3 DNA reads TGTGCCAGTAGTATCGCTAGCGGGGTTAGCACAGATACGCAGTATTTT.